The 5 T cell receptor beta chains below all came from one sample that was sequenced in a study of blood T cell repertoires in COVID-19. Profiled with immunoSEQ multiplex PCR; TCRdb holds only in-frame clones, not every one. In the table there are fewer than 60,000 clones, roughly 87% of which are singletons. The specimen was peripheral blood. These receptors came from a human donor with acute or convalescent COVID-19. The donor label of this sample is uncertain.

This chain uses TRBV10-1 with TRBJ2-2; D uncertain. CDR3 length equals 15 residues. Germline CDR1 WNHNN, CDR2 SYGVQD (reference sequence). The ends were cut back, 0 bases at V and 6 bases at J, with 11 bases in the middle. CDR3 nucleotides: TGCGCCAGCAGTGAGTCGGGCAGGCTGGCCGGGGAGCTGTTTTTT. Encoded protein: CASSESGRLAGELFF.

This clone was seen just once. V and J are TRBV30 and TRBJ1-2; tentative D call: TRBD1 (6 bases). From germline, CDR1 is GTSNPN and CDR2 SVGIG (reference sequence). The V end was cut by 2 bases, the J end by 3 bases, with 16 bases between. There are 15 residues in the CDR3. The CDR3 nucleotides read TGTGCCTGGAGTCCATCCCCAGGGGTCCACTATGGCTACACCTTC. It yields the protein CAWSPSPGVHYGYTF.

The chain couples TRBV19 to TRBJ1-5, with a possible D match to TRBD1 (5 bases). The germline gives CDR1 LNHDA, CDR2 SQIVND (reference sequence). The CDR3 runs 13 residues. Trimming removed 3 bases at V and 4 bases at J, with 7 bases between. CDR3 in DNA: TGTGCCAGTAGTATTCGGGGGAATCAGCCCCAGCATTTT. Protein product: CASSIRGNQPQHF.

J is TRBJ1-1 and V is TRBV25-1; D not resolved. CDR1 and CDR2 from the germline V gene are MGHDK and SYGVNS. Trimming took off 4 bases at V and 1 base at J, with 10 bases between the two ends. The CDR3 sequence is 14 residues long. The CDR3 region is CASSGGIGNTEAFF. In nucleotides, the CDR3 is TGTGCCAGCAGTGGCGGGATTGGGAACACTGAAGCTTTCTTT.

The rearrangement uses TRBV7-9 and TRBJ1-1; D might be TRBD1 (5 bases). Germline CDR1 is SEHNR and CDR2 is FQNEAQ (reference sequence). Trimming shortened V by 4 bases and J by 3 bases, and 18 bases separated the two germline ends. The CDR3 has 16 amino acids. Written as DNA, the CDR3 is TGTGCCAGCAGCTCCCCCGGGCAGGGAATAGACACTGAAGCTTTCTTT. Protein: CASSSPGQGIDTEAFF.